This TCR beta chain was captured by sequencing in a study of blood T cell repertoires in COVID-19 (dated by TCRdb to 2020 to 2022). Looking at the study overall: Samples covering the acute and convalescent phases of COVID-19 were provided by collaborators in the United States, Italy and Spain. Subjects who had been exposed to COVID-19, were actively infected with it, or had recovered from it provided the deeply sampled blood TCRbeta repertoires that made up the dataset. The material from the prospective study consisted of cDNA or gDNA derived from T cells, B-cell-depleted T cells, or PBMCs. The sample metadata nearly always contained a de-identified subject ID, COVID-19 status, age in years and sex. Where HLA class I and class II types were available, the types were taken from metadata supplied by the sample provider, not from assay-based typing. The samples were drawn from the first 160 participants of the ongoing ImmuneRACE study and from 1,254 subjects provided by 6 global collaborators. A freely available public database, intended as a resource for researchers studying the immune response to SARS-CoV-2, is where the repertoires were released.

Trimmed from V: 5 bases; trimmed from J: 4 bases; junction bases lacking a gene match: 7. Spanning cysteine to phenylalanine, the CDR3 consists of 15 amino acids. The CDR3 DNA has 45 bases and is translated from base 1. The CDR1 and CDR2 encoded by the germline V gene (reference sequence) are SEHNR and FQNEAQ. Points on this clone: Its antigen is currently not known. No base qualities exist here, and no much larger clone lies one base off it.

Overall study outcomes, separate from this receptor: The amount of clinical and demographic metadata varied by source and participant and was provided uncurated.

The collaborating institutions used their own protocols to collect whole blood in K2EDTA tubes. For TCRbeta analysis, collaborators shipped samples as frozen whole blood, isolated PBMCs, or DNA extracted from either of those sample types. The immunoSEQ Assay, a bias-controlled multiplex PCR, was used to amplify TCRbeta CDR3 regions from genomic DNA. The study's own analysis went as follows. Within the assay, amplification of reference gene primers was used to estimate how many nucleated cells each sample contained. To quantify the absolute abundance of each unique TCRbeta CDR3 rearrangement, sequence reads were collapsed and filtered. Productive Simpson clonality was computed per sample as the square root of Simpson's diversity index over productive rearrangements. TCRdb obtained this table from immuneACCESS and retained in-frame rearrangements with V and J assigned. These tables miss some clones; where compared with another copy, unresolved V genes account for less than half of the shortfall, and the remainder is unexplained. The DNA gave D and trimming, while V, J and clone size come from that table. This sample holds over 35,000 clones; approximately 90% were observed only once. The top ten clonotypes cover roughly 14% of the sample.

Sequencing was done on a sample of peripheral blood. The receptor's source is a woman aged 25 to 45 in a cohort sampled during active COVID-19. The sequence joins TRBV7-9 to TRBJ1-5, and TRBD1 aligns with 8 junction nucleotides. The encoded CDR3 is CASSRGQGGNQPQHF. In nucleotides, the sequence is TGTGCCAGCAGCCGCGGACAGGGAGGTAATCAGCCCCAGCATTTT.